This T cell receptor (beta chain) was observed in a study of blood T cell repertoires in COVID-19. Cohorts were determined from participant-reported clinical history. Assay used: immunoSEQ multiplex PCR; TCRdb lists only in-frame clones, some missing. Of about 200,000 clones in the sample, about 90% were seen once. This CDR3 region has 15 residues. Germline-derived CDR1 and CDR2 are SGHNT and YYREEE (reference sequence). Trimming stripped 1 base from V and 0 bases from J, with 10 bases between. This clonotype was sampled from a woman between 25 and 40 years old who had recovered from COVID-19. The material sequenced was PBMCs or T cells enriched from blood (not recorded which). The chain links TRBV5-4 to TRBJ1-1; weak D call: TRBD1 (5 bases). The CDR3 region has the DNA TGTGCCAGCAGCTTGAATGGGGGGATGAACACTGAAGCTTTCTTT. Translated: CASSLNGGMNTEAFF.